This T cell receptor (beta chain) is from a study of CD8 T cells in Susac syndrome. Points from the study as a whole: The authors acknowledged that their TCR sequencing and HLA analysis involved a relatively small number of individuals.

Random hexamers were used to reverse transcribe the RNA input (roughly 0.5 to 1 ug). Amplification of TCR beta CDR3 by immunoSEQ multiplex PCR spanned 54 Vbeta and 13 Jbeta. TCRdb re-called the immunoSEQ multiplex PCR reads with MiXCR, one entry per CDR3 protein. The repertoire holds about 90,000 distinct CDR3 sequences, with 80% to 95% as singletons. With regard to this clonotype: Its antigen is currently unknown.

This CDR3 region has 10 residues. Germline CDR1 is SEHNR and CDR2 is FQNEAQ (reference sequence). V was shortened by 5 bases and J by 11 bases, with 9 bases between the two germline ends. Isolation of CD8+ and CD4+ T cells was performed negatively, whereas enrichment of TEMRA cells was done by FACS. Sequenced material: CD8+ T cells from PBMCs. This receptor was taken from a human donor in good health. This chain joins TRBV7-9 and TRBJ1-1; D is undetermined. DNA for the CDR3: TGTGCCAGCAGCCAAAGCGACGCTTTCTTT. Translation: CASSQSDAFF.